These 19 T cell receptor beta chains share one sample of origin, sequenced in a study of cytomegalovirus exposure and HLA in healthy donors. With 60 Vbeta and 13 Jbeta primers, the PCR was carried out. Sequencing used immunoSEQ multiplex PCR; TCRdb keeps in-frame clones, though not all of them. The sample yields approximately 180,000 clones, around nine tenths seen once. Input material: PBMCs. Every receptor here comes from a woman between 18 and 29 years old in good health and CMV-seronegative.

The V call is TRBV5-4, the J call TRBJ1-2, with D unclear. Trimming stripped 0 bases from V and 5 bases from J, with 5 bases between. This CDR3 region has 12 residues. Germline V gene lookup returns CDR1 SGHNT and CDR2 YYREEE (reference sequence). CDR3 DNA: TGTGCCAGCAGCTTGGCCGCGTATGGCTACACCTTC. This sequence encodes CASSLAAYGYTF.

J is TRBJ2-1 and V is TRBV2, with a possible D match to TRBD2 (6 bases). The length of the CDR3 is 13 residues. From germline, CDR1 is SNHLY and CDR2 FYNNEI. With 5 bases removed from V and 9 bases from J, the gap between germline ends came to 14 bases. The CDR3 loop is CASSPRVGGEQFF. For the CDR3, the DNA is TGTGCCAGCAGTCCCCGGGTGGGGGGTGAGCAGTTCTTC.

The chain carries TRBV30 and TRBJ1-5; 9 nucleotides agree with TRBD1. This CDR3 has 15 amino acids. The V gene's germline CDR1 is GTSNPN and CDR2 SVGIG (reference sequence). With 3 bases clipped from V and 2 bases from J, the junction kept 5 bases outside the gene matches. CDR3 amino acids: CAWRPRDRGNQPQHF. CDR3 DNA: TGTGCCTGGAGACCCCGGGACAGGGGCAATCAGCCCCAGCATTTT.

The rearrangement uses TRBV7-2 and TRBJ2-3, with TRBD1 identical over 10 bases. The CDR3 is made up of 15 amino acids. The trim removed 5 bases at V and 4 bases at J, leaving 6 bases unmatched. Germline CDR1 and CDR2: SGHTA and FQGNSA. CDR3 loop: CASSPRQGAADTQYF. The CDR3 region has the DNA TGTGCCAGCAGCCCGCGACAGGGGGCTGCAGATACGCAGTATTTT.

This chain uses TRBV4-1 with TRBJ1-5; 10 positions agree with TRBD1. The germline gives CDR1 MGHRA, CDR2 YSYEKL. The trim removed 4 bases at V and 2 bases at J, leaving 2 bases unmatched. The CDR3 is 15 amino acids. CDR3 coding DNA: TGCGCCAGCAGCCCCGGGACAGGGGGCAATCAGCCCCAGCATTTT. Translation: CASSPGTGGNQPQHF.

This chain connects TRBV19 to TRBJ1-2; a weak D match, TRBD1 (5 bases). CDR1 is LNHDA, CDR2 SQIVND, per germline (reference sequence). Trimming left V 7 bases short and J 2 bases short, with 14 bases between. This CDR3 region has 14 residues. CDR3 sequence (DNA): TGTGCCAGTACCTATTTCGACAGAAACTATGGCTACACCTTC. This translates into CASTYFDRNYGYTF.

V usage is TRBV29-1 and J usage is TRBJ2-5; D unclear. The length of the CDR3 is 14 residues. Trimming removed 3 bases from V and 1 base from J, with 12 bases in between. Germline V gene data show CDR1 as SQVTM and CDR2 as ANQGSEA. CDR3 DNA sequence: TGCAGCGTTGATATGTCCGGGTCCCAAGAGACCCAGTACTTC. It is translated as CSVDMSGSQETQYF.

This clone was seen only once. J is TRBJ2-5 and V is TRBV27, with D perhaps TRBD1 (6 bases). The CDR3 is 13 residues long. Looked up from germline, CDR1 is MNHEY and CDR2 is SMNVEV (reference sequence). V was cut by 6 bases and J by 0 bases, with 8 bases left in between. In nucleotides, the CDR3 is TGTGCCAGCAGGACAGGCCACCAAGAGACCCAGTACTTC. This translates into CASRTGHQETQYF.

The chain couples TRBV5-6 to TRBJ1-1; TRBD1 matches at 9 bases. This CDR3 has 16 amino acids. The V gene's germline CDR1 is SGHDT and CDR2 YYEEEE. V lost 4 bases, J lost 1 base, and 8 bases stayed unmatched. CDR3 protein: CASSKDRGYGNTEAFF. The CDR3 region has the DNA TGTGCCAGCAGCAAGGACAGGGGCTACGGGAACACTGAAGCTTTCTTT.

Comment on this clone: The germline gene is not matched at one end of the junction; a read error may be the cause. V usage is TRBV7-7 and J usage is TRBJ2-5; 11 bases match TRBD1. The CDR3 totals 14 residues. Per the germline V gene, CDR1 is SSHAT and CDR2 is FNYEAQ (reference sequence). The CDR3 loop reads CASSPGTGGETQYF. In DNA, the CDR3 is TGTGCTAGCAGCCCCGGGACAGGGGGAGAGACCCAGTACTTC.

This chain joins TRBV2 and TRBJ2-7; 7 nucleotides align to TRBD1. This CDR3 comprises 14 residues. The V and J ends lost 8 bases and 5 bases, in that order; junction bases with no gene match: 12. Germline V gene data show CDR1 as SNHLY and CDR2 as FYNNEI. The CDR3 here is CASASQGVWDEQYF. In DNA form, the CDR3 reads TGTGCCAGCGCCTCGCAGGGGGTCTGGGACGAGCAGTACTTC.

The V call is TRBV27, the J call TRBJ1-4; 9 bases align to TRBD1. CDR3 length: 18 amino acids. Germline loops: CDR1 MNHEY, CDR2 SMNVEV (reference sequence). Trimming cost V 2 bases and J 0 bases; bases outside gene matches: 7. CDR3 DNA sequence: TGTGCCAGCAGTTTAGGACAGGGGACCACCGCAACTAATGAAAAACTGTTTTTT. Translating it yields CASSLGQGTTATNEKLFF.

The chain combines TRBV2 with TRBJ2-7; D call uncertain. Trimming removed 2 bases at V and 9 bases at J, with 5 bases between. The germline CDR1 and CDR2 sequences are SNHLY and FYNNEI. This CDR3 spans 10 amino acids. This CDR3 reads CASSETVQYF. The CDR3 DNA reads as TGTGCCAGCAGTGAAACGGTGCAGTACTTC.

The J gene is TRBJ2-5, the V gene TRBV5-4; tentative D call: TRBD2 (6 bases). The CDR3 has 14 residues. Germline V CDR1 and CDR2: SGHNT, YYREEE (reference sequence). V was shortened by 4 bases and J by 2 bases, with 12 bases between the two germline ends. The CDR3 loop is CASSPGGGQETQYF. The CDR3 DNA is TGTGCCAGCAGCCCCGGTGGGGGGCAAGAGACCCAGTACTTC.

The gene calls are TRBV28 and TRBJ1-4; the D gene is possibly TRBD1 (5 bases). The V and J ends lost 0 bases and 1 base respectively, with 12 bases between them. The CDR3 length is 17 residues. Germline lookup yields CDR1 MDHEN and CDR2 SYDVKM. The CDR3 DNA sequence: TGTGCCAGCAGTTTATGGCTTGGGGGGGTAACTAATGAAAAACTGTTTTTT. The encoded protein is CASSLWLGGVTNEKLFF.

This clone was seen a handful of times. V gene TRBV5-4 combines with J gene TRBJ2-1, with 9 bases that match TRBD2. This CDR3 region has 16 residues. Germline assignment: CDR1 SGHNT and CDR2 YYREEE (reference sequence). Germline trimming cut 7 bases from V and 7 bases from J; bases unmatched to any gene: 15. The CDR3 protein is CASSPWAGGPVNEQFF. The CDR3 nucleotides read TGTGCCAGCTCCCCTTGGGCGGGGGGGCCAGTAAATGAGCAGTTCTTC.

The rearrangement joins TRBV6-6 to TRBJ2-2; D is uncertain. CDR3 size: 14 residues. Germline-derived CDR1 and CDR2 are MNHNY and SVGAGI (reference sequence). Trimming left V 4 bases short and J 1 base short, with 7 bases between. The CDR3 nucleotides read TGTGCCAGCAGTTTCCAGGAGAACACCGGGGAGCTGTTTTTT. Translated, it gives CASSFQENTGELFF.

The chain links TRBV6-1 to TRBJ2-4, with 15 bases identical to TRBD2. Per germline, CDR1 MNHNS and CDR2 SASEGT. Unmatched junction bases numbered 6, after V lost 2 bases and J lost 7 bases. The CDR3 is 17 residues long. The CDR3 sequence is CASSELGLAGGSNIQYF. The CDR3 coding sequence is TGTGCCAGCAGTGAATTGGGACTAGCGGGAGGTTCGAACATTCAGTACTTC.

This chain uses TRBV6-5 with TRBJ2-7; 7 bases fit TRBD1. The junction had 9 bases not matched to a gene; V was cut back by 0 bases and J by 4 bases. CDR1 MNHEY and CDR2 SVGAGI come from the germline V gene. The length of the CDR3 is 16 residues. CDR3 nucleotides: TGTGCCAGCAGTTACTCTGGGACAGATCCCGGTTACGAGCAGTACTTC. Translation: CASSYSGTDPGYEQYF.